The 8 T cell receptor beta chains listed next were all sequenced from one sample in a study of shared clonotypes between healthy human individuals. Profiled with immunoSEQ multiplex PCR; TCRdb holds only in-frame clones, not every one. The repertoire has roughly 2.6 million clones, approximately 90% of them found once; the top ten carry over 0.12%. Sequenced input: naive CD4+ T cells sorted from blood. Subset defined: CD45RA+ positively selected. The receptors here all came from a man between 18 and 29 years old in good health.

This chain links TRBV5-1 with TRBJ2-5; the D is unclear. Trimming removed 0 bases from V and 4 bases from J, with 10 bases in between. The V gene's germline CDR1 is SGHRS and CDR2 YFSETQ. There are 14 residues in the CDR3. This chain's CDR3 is CASSLEGLAETQYF. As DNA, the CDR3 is TGCGCCAGCAGCTTGGAGGGTTTGGCAGAGACCCAGTACTTC.

CDR3 sequence reads: CASSSARDPSTDTQYF. CDR3 coding DNA: TGCGCCAGCAGCTCGGCCAGGGACCCTAGCACAGATACGCAGTATTTT. The chain is built from TRBV5-1 and TRBJ2-3; D could derive from TRBD1 or TRBD2 (5 bases each). Trimming took 3 bases from V and 0 from J, leaving 14 bases between them. CDR3 length: 16 amino acids. Germline-derived CDR1 and CDR2 are SGHRS and YFSETQ.

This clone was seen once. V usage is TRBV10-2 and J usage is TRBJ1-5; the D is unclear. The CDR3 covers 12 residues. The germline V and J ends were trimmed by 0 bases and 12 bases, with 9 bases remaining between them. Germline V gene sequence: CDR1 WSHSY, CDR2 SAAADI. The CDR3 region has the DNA TGCGCCAGCAGTGAGTCCTTTTTGGGCCAGCATTTT. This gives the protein CASSESFLGQHF.

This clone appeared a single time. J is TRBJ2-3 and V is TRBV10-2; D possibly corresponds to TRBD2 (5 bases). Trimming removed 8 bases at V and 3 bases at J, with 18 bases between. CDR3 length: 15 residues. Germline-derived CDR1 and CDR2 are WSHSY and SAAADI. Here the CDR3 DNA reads TGCGCCAGCGGCGCGATGAGCGCGGGTACAGATACGCAGTATTTT. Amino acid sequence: CASGAMSAGTDTQYF.

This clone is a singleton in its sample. CDR3 region: CASSLVPPTGNTEAFF. CDR3 sequence (DNA): TGTGCCAGCAGCTTGGTCCCCCCGACGGGTAACACTGAAGCTTTCTTT. The rearrangement links TRBV5-5 to TRBJ1-1; no firm D call. The CDR3 covers 16 residues. Germline CDR1 reads SGHKS; CDR2 reads YYEKEE (reference sequence). Trimming pared 0 bases from V and 2 bases from J, leaving 14 bases between.

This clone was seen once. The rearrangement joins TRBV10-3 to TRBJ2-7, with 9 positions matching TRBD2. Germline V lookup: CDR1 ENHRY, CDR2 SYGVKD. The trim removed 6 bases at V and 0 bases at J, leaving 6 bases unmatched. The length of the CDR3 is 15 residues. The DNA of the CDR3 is TGTGCCATCAGCCAGCGGGAGGCCGGCTCCTACGAGCAGTACTTC. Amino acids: CAISQREAGSYEQYF.

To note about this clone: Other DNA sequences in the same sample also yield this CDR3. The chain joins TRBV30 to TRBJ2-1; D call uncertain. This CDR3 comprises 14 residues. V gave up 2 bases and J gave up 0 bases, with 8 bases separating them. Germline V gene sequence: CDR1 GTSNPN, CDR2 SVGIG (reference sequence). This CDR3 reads CAWSIMSSYNEQFF. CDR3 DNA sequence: TGTGCCTGGAGTATTATGAGCTCCTACAATGAGCAGTTCTTC.

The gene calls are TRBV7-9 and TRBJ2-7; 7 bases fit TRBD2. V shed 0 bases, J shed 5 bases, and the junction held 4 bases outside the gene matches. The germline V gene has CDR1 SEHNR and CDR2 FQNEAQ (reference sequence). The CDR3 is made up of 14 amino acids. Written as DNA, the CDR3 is TGTGCCAGCAGCTTAGCGTCGGCGGGGGACGAGCAGTACTTC. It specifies CASSLASAGDEQYF.